This TCR beta chain was recorded in a study of cytomegalovirus exposure and HLA in healthy donors. General study points: Investigators reported over 150 TCR beta chains as tied to cytomegalovirus. In a later analysis, at a false discovery rate of 0.05, roughly 17,000 TCR beta sequences matched HLA alleles.

Germline lookup yields CDR1 SGHVS and CDR2 FQNEAQ. The junction had 6 bases not matched to a gene; V was cut back by 5 bases and J by 4 bases. This CDR3 contains 14 residues. Points on this clone: Its cognate antigen is unknown.

With 60 Vbeta and 13 Jbeta primers, the PCR was carried out. As originally analysed: Later, an analysis found about 83 million unique TCR beta chains, and 8.5 million to 12 million of these were shared. TCRdb keeps only in-frame clones here, not all; method: immunoSEQ multiplex PCR. V and J calls and clone size are as listed in that table; D and trimming were resolved from the DNA. The sample carries roughly 120,000 clones, 80% to 85% recorded once. This sequence was found in a human donor in good health. Specimen: PBMCs. The chain joins TRBV7-8 to TRBJ2-7, with TRBD1 identical over 9 bases. CDR3 DNA sequence: TGTGCCAGCAGCCCCGGGACAGGGAATTACGAGCAGTACTTC. Its translation: CASSPGTGNYEQYF. Complete variable domain (other parts from reference TRBV7-8 and TRBJ2-7): GAGVSQSPRYKVAKRGQDVALRCDPISGHVSLFWYQQALGQGPEFLTYFQNEAQLDKSGLPSDRFFAERPEGSVSTLKIQRTQQEDSAVYLCASSPGTGNYEQYFGPGTRLTVT.